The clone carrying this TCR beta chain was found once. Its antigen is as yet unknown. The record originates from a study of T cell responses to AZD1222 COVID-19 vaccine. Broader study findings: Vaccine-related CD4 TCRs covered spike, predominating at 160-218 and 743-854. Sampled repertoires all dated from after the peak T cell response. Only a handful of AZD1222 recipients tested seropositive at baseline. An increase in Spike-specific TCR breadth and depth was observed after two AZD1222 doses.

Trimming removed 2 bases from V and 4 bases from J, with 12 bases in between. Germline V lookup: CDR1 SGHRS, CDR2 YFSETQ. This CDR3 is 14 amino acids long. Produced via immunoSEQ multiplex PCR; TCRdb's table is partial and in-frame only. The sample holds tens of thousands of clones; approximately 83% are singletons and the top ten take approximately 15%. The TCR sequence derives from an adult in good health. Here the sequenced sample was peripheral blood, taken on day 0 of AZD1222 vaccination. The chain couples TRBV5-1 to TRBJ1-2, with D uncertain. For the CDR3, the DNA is TGCGCCAGCAGCTTAAACCCAACTGGCTATGGCTACACCTTC. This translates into CASSLNPTGYGYTF.